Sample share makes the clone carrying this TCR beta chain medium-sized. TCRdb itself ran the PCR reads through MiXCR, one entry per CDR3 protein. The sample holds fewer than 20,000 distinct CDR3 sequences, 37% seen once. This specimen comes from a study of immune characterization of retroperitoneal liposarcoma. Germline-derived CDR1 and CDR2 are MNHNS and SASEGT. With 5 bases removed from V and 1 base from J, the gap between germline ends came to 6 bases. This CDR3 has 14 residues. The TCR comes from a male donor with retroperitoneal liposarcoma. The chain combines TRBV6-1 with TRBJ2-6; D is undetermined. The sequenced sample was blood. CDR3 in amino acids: CASSPLSGANVLTF. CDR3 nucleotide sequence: TGTGCCAGCAGTCCCCTTTCTGGGGCCAACGTCCTGACTTTC.